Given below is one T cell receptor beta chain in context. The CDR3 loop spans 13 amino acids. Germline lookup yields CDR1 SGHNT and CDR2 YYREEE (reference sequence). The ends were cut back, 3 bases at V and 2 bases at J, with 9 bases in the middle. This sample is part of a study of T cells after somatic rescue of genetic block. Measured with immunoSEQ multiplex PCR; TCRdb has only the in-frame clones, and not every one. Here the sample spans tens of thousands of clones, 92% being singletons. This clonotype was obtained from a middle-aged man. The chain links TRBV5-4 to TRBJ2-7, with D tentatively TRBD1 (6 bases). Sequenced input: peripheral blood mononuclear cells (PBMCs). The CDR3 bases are TGTGCCAGCAGCTCGCAGGGGACCTACGAGCAGTACTTC. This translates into CASSSQGTYEQYF.